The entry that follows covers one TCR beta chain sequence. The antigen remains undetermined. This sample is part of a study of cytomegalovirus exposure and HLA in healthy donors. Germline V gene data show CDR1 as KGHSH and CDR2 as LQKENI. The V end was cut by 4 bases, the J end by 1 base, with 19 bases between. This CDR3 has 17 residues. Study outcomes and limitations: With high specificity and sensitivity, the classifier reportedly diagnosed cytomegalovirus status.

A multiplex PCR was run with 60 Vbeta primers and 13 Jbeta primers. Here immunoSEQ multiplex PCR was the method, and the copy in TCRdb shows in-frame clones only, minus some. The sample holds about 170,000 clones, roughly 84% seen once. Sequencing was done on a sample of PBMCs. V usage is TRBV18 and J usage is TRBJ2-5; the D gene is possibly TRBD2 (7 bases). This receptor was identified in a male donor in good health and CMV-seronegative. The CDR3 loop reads CASSLTTGGALQETQYF. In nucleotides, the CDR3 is TGTGCCAGCTCACTTACGACTGGGGGGGCCCTCCAAGAGACCCAGTACTTC.